This TCR beta chain was sequenced for a study of blood T cell repertoires in COVID-19. Study-wide background: The samples span acute and convalescent COVID-19 from the United States, Italy and Spain. Sources were T cells, B-cell-depleted T cells, or PBMCs; the material itself was cDNA or gDNA.

Authors' data handling: Reference gene primer amplification in the assay estimated nucleated cell counts. Assay used: immunoSEQ multiplex PCR; TCRdb lists only in-frame clones, some missing. Clonal size and the V and J genes are those of that table, whereas D and trimming came from the DNA. The sample includes around 220,000 clones, about 91% seen only once; the top ten take 1.5%. The CDR3 consists of 14 residues. V was trimmed by 3 bases and J by 6 bases, leaving 12 bases between them. CDR1 and CDR2 (germline): LNHDA, SQIVND (reference sequence). The rearrangement links TRBV19 to TRBJ1-5; D perhaps matches TRBD1 (6 bases). Material: peripheral blood. This receptor was identified in a man in his late teens or twenties with active or convalescent COVID-19. CDR3 region: CASSIMGASQPQHF. CDR3 DNA sequence: TGTGCCAGTAGTATTATGGGGGCCAGTCAGCCCCAGCATTTT.